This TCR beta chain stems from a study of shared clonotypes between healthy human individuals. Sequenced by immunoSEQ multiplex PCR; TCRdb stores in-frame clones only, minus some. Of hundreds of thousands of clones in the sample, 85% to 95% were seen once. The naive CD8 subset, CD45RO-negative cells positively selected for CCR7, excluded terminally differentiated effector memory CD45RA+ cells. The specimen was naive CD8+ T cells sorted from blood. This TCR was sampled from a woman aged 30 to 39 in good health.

CDR3 DNA: TGCAGCGTGGGGACAGTAGCGGGAGGATCCCGCTACGAGCAGTACTTC. This sequence encodes CSVGTVAGGSRYEQYF. The chain has TRBV29-1 and TRBJ2-7, with 10 bases identical to TRBD2. The V segment lost 6 bases and the J segment 3 bases; nucleotides outside the gene matches: 14. The germline V gene encodes CDR1 SQVTM and CDR2 ANQGSEA. The CDR3 has 16 residues.